A single T cell receptor beta chain is shown here with its context. This sample was taken from a study of neurological immune-mediated disorders. The study built unsorted libraries from 2 million PBMCs kept at -80 C. TCRdb independently ran MiXCR on the 5' RACE reads; one entry per CDR3 protein. This table has roughly 66,000 distinct CDR3 sequences, 4.8% appearing once. This CDR3 is built from 15 residues. Germline V gene data show CDR1 as SGHRS and CDR2 as YFSETQ. J lost 4 bases, V lost 2 bases, and 4 bases had no gene match. V and J are TRBV5-1 and TRBJ2-1; 9 bases agree with TRBD2. The sample was PBMCs. The clonotype comes from a woman aged 70-85 years with multiple sclerosis. The CDR3 DNA sequence: TGCGCCAGCAGCTTACTAACTAGCGGGTACAATGAGCAGTTCTTC. The encoded protein is CASSLLTSGYNEQFF.